This T cell receptor (beta chain) comes out of a study of T cells after yellow fever vaccination. Broader study findings: The CD4 and CD8 compartments had a small share of their clonotypes in common.

Germline V lookup: CDR1 SQVTM, CDR2 ANQGSEA. CDR3 length: 12 residues. Trimming removed 5 bases from V and 2 bases from J, with 9 bases in between. TCRdb reprocessed the 5' RACE reads via MiXCR and lists one record per CDR3 protein. Of roughly 120,000 distinct CDR3 sequences in the sample, under 8.5% are singletons; the top ten hold 2% to 3%. Ten or more counts support this clonotype. The target antigen is unknown. The rearrangement joins TRBV29-1 to TRBJ1-2; D is unresolved. The starting material was CD4+ T cells sorted from PBMCs, obtained more than 8 days after the first yellow fever vaccination. This TCR was sampled from a man younger than 35 who received the YFV17D yellow fever vaccine. The CDR3: CSVPGYNYGYTF. The CDR3 coding sequence is TGCAGCGTTCCCGGGTACAACTATGGCTACACCTTC.